This T cell receptor (beta chain) was found in a study of T cell repertoires in cytomegalovirus infection. Study information: Indications came from public TCR beta signatures; they pointed to CMV infection and to a matching HLA type. General study results and limits: Totalled public TCR beta family frequency picked out people who carried CMV plus the relevant HLA.

Germline lookup yields CDR1 LGHNA and CDR2 YSLEER. The V end lost 2 bases, the J end lost 1 base, and 5 bases lay between the germline ends. The CDR3 loop spans 13 amino acids. Turning to this clonotype: The antigen is unknown.

TCRdb recomputed calls from the reads with MiXCR, one row per CDR3 protein. Found here are roughly 990,000 distinct CDR3 sequences, roughly 30% of them singletons; the top ten hold around 15%. The sample here was cultured CD8+ T cells from PBMCs, taken from culture after CMV antigen stimulation. The sequence derives from a human donor in good health (CMV status not recorded). Some clones in this sample may be carry-over from other donors' samples. This chain connects TRBV4-3 to TRBJ2-5; the D is unclear. The CDR3 region is CASSQSPQETQYF. CDR3 DNA: TGCGCCAGCAGCCAATCCCCCCAAGAGACCCAGTACTTC.